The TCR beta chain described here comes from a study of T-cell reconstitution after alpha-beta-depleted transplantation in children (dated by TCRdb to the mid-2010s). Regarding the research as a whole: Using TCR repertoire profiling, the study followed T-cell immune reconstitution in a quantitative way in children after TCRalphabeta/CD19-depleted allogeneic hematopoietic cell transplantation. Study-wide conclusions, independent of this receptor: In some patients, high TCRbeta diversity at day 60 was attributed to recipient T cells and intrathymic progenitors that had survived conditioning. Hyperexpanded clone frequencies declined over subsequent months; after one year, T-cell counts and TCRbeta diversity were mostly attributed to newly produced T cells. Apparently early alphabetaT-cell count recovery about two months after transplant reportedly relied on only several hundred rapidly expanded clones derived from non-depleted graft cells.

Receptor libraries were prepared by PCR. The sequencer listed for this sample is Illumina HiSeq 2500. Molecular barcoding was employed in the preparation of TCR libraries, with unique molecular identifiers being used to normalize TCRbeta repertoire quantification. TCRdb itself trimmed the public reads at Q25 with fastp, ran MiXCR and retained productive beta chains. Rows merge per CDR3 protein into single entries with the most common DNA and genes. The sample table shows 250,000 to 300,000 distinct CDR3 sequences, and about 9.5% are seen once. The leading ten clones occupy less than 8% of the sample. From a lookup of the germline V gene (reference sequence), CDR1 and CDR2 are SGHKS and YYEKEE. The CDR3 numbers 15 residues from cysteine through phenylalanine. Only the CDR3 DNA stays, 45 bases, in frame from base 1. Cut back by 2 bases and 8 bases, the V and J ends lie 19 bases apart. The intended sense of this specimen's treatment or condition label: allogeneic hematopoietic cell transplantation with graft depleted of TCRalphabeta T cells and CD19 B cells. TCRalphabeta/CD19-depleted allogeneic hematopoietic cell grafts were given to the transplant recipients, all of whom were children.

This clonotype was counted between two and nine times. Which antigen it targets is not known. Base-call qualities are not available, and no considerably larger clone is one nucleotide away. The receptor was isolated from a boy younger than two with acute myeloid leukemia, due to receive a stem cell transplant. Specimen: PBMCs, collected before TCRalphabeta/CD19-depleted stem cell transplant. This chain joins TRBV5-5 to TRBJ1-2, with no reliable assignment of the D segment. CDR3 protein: CASSFQGSRSEGYTF. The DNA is TGTGCCAGCAGCTTTCAAGGTTCCCGATCCGAAGGCTACACCTTC.